Listed here are 30 T cell receptor beta chains from one sample, sequenced in a study of T cells in tuberculosis (dated by TCRdb to the late 2010s). The library was prepared using the immunoSEQ multiplex PCR assay. This is the immuneACCESS table as TCRdb keeps it, with only in-frame sequences that have V and J called. A part of the clones is gone; compared with another copy, unresolved V genes explain less than half, and the rest is unexplained. This sample gives tens of thousands of clones in total; 70% to 90% of them show up just once. Jointly, the top ten make up roughly 5% of the sample. The time point label corresponds to: new active TB diagnosis, blood taken before or within 7 days of starting treatment. Sample: PBMCs, taken at tuberculosis diagnosis. Source of these receptors: an adult with tuberculosis.

Only one count was recorded for this clone. The chain couples TRBV19 to TRBJ1-1; a weak D match, TRBD1 (6 bases). CDR3 length: 16 amino acids. V was pared by 7 bases and J by 0 bases, with 18 bases between. The germline V gene encodes CDR1 LNHDA and CDR2 SQIVND (reference sequence). CDR3: CASTEGGPGLNTEAFF. The CDR3 nucleotides are TGTGCCAGTACCGAGGGGGGGCCAGGGTTGAACACTGAAGCTTTCTTT.

The chain has TRBV9 and TRBJ2-3, with TRBD2 identical over 7 bases. Germline lookup yields CDR1 SGDLS and CDR2 YYNGEE. The CDR3 totals 15 residues. J lost 1 base, V lost 7 bases, and 9 bases had no gene match. CDR3 in amino acids: CASQAGSGGTDTQYF. In DNA form, the CDR3 reads TGTGCCAGCCAAGCGGGATCGGGGGGCACAGATACGCAGTATTTT.

The chain uses TRBV5-1 and TRBJ2-1; the D gene is possibly TRBD1 (6 bases). CDR1 is SGHRS, CDR2 YFSETQ, per germline. The CDR3 runs to 16 residues. V lost 1 base and J 9 bases, leaving 20 bases between the germline ends. CDR3 region: CASSLKTGWAVGEQFF. Here the CDR3 DNA reads TGCGCCAGCAGCTTGAAAACAGGGTGGGCTGTGGGTGAGCAGTTCTTC.

The chain uses TRBV9 and TRBJ2-2, with 7 bases matching TRBD1. The CDR3 is 15 amino acids. J was trimmed by 5 bases and V by 3 bases; bases with no gene match: 7. The germline V gene encodes CDR1 SGDLS and CDR2 YYNGEE. The CDR3 DNA reads TGTGCCAGCAGCGCACAGGGGTTTTCTACCGGGGAGCTGTTTTTT. Its protein product is CASSAQGFSTGELFF.

The chain is built from TRBV30 and TRBJ1-6; D gene uncertain. Trimming took off 3 bases at V and 5 bases at J, with 11 bases between the two ends. This CDR3 region has 14 residues. CDR1 is GTSNPN and CDR2 is SVGIG in the germline V gene (reference sequence). The CDR3 reads CAWRGGSHNSPLHF. CDR3 coding DNA: TGTGCCTGGAGGGGAGGTTCTCATAATTCACCCCTCCACTTT.

The V call is TRBV4-3, the J call TRBJ2-1, with 11 bases fitting TRBD2. After removal of 0 bases from V and 6 bases from J, the junction contained 4 bases not matched to a gene. Germline assignment: CDR1 LGHNA and CDR2 YSLEER. The CDR3 contains 16 residues. The CDR3 coding sequence is TGCGCCAGCAGCCAAGATAGCGGGAGGGCCGTCAATGAGCAGTTCTTC. Protein product: CASSQDSGRAVNEQFF.

This chain connects TRBV4-3 to TRBJ2-5; D possibly corresponds to TRBD2 (7 bases). The germline V and J ends were trimmed by 0 bases and 4 bases, with 21 bases remaining between them. This CDR3 is 18 amino acids long. The germline V gene encodes CDR1 LGHNA and CDR2 YSLEER. This CDR3 is CASSQDLVGRAGAETQYF. The CDR3 region has the DNA TGCGCCAGCAGCCAAGATTTGGTGGGCAGGGCGGGGGCAGAGACCCAGTACTTC.

The rearrangement joins TRBV9 to TRBJ2-4; D unclear. The CDR3 length is 14 residues. V dropped 0 bases and J dropped 7 bases, with 11 bases sitting between them. The germline gives CDR1 SGDLS, CDR2 YYNGEE. The CDR3 protein is CASSVGLVPNIQYF. The CDR3 DNA reads TGTGCCAGCAGCGTAGGTCTAGTTCCGAACATTCAGTACTTC.

This chain connects TRBV5-1 to TRBJ1-1, with TRBD1 identical over 9 bases. The V gene end was trimmed by 4 bases and the J gene end by 7 bases; junction bases not matched to a gene: 8. The CDR3 totals 14 residues. CDR1 and CDR2 (germline): SGHRS, YFSETQ. The CDR3 spells CASSLLTGGDEAFF. The CDR3 bases are TGCGCCAGCAGCCTTCTAACAGGGGGCGATGAAGCTTTCTTT. The variable domain in full, completed from reference TRBV5-1 and TRBJ1-1, reads KAGVTQTPRYLIKTRGQQVTLSCSPISGHRSVSWYQQTPGQGLQFLFEYFSETQRNKGNFPGRFSGRQFSNSRSEMNVSTLELGDSALYLCASSLLTGGDEAFFGQGTRLTVV.

The rearrangement uses TRBV11-2 and TRBJ2-2, with D uncertain. The germline V gene encodes CDR1 SGHAT and CDR2 FQNNGV. The CDR3 is made up of 15 amino acids. V lost 5 bases and J lost 3, with 13 bases in between. The CDR3: CASSPGVTDTGELFF. In DNA form, the CDR3 reads TGTGCCAGCAGCCCCGGAGTAACCGACACCGGGGAGCTGTTTTTT. The whole variable domain, remainder taken from reference TRBV11-2 and TRBJ2-2, is EAGVAQSPRYKIIEKRQSVAFWCNPISGHATLYWYQQILGQGPKLLIQFQNNGVVDDSQLPKDRFSAERLKGVDSTLKIQPAKLEDSAVYLCASSPGVTDTGELFFGEGSRLTVL.

The rearrangement uses TRBV6-5 and TRBJ2-3; D not resolved. CDR1 MNHEY and CDR2 SVGAGI come from the germline V gene. Trimming took 2 bases from V and 7 from J, leaving 13 bases between them. The CDR3 runs to 14 residues. The CDR3 bases are TGTGCCAGCAGTTACGGTGCTGAGTTAAATACGCAGTATTTT. It is translated as CASSYGAELNTQYF.

This chain links TRBV5-1 with TRBJ1-1; D remains unclear. The germline CDR1 and CDR2 sequences are SGHRS and YFSETQ. The germline V and J ends were trimmed by 5 bases and 1 base, with 15 bases remaining between them. The CDR3 extends over 15 amino acids. The chain's CDR3 is CASSNQVLGNTEAFF. CDR3 nucleotide sequence: TGCGCCAGCAGTAATCAGGTTCTTGGGAACACTGAAGCTTTCTTT.

This chain connects TRBV10-3 to TRBJ1-2, with 8 bases lining up with TRBD1. The CDR3 is made up of 15 amino acids. V gave up 3 bases and J gave up 10 bases; unmatched junction bases: 13. Germline lookup yields CDR1 ENHRY and CDR2 SYGVKD. The CDR3 region is CAISDQSGQGRAYTF. The CDR3 bases are TGTGCCATCAGTGACCAGTCCGGACAGGGCCGGGCCTACACCTTC.

This chain joins TRBV29-1 and TRBJ1-5; 7 nucleotides line up with TRBD1. The CDR3 is 13 residues long. V lost 6 bases and J lost 1; bases outside the gene matches: 3. Germline assignment: CDR1 SQVTM and CDR2 ANQGSEA. CDR3 sequence (DNA): TGCAGCGTCCAGACAGGGAGCAATCAGCCCCAGCATTTT. Residues: CSVQTGSNQPQHF. The whole variable domain, filled in from reference TRBV29-1 and TRBJ1-5, reads SAVISQKPSRDICQRGTSLTIQCQVDSQVTMMFWYRQQPGQSLTLIATANQGSEATYESGFVIDKFPISRPNLTFSTLTVSNMSPEDSSIYLCSVQTGSNQPQHFGDGTRLSIL.

The chain carries TRBV7-2 and TRBJ2-5, with TRBD2 as a possible D gene (5 bases). CDR1 is SGHTA and CDR2 is FQGNSA in the germline V gene. The V end lost 5 bases, the J end lost 1 base, and 11 bases lay between the germline ends. The CDR3 has 14 residues. The CDR3 DNA is TGTGCCAGCAGCCCCCCGGGAATCCAAGAGACCCAGTACTTC. Protein sequence: CASSPPGIQETQYF. Variable domain in full (rest from reference TRBV7-2 and TRBJ2-5): GAGVSQSPSNKVTEKGKDVELRCDPISGHTALYWYRQSLGQGLEFLIYFQGNSAPDKSGLPSDRFSAERTGGSVSTLTIQRTQQEDSAVYLCASSPPGIQETQYFGPGTRLLVL.

This clone counts as large. This sample also contains other DNA sequences that code for the same CDR3. The chain links TRBV4-1 to TRBJ1-5; 7 bases map to TRBD1. The V and J ends lost 1 base and 1 base, in that order; junction bases with no gene match: 1. This CDR3 contains 15 residues. Germline CDR1 MGHRA, CDR2 YSYEKL. CDR3 in DNA: TGCGCCAGCAGCCAAGTGACAGGGAGCAATCAGCCCCAGCATTTT. It translates to CASSQVTGSNQPQHF.

This clone is classed as medium-sized (0.01 to 0.1%). The genes are TRBV6-5 and TRBJ1-6; D call uncertain. The ends were cut back, 2 bases at V and 14 bases at J, with 7 bases in the middle. Germline loops: CDR1 MNHEY, CDR2 SVGAGI. The CDR3 length is 11 residues. The CDR3 sequence: CASSYPPALHF. In nucleotides, the CDR3 is TGTGCCAGCAGTTACCCCCCAGCCCTCCACTTT.

This clone was counted a single time. The chain carries TRBV7-8 and TRBJ1-5; TRBD1 might be the D (5 bases). This CDR3 has 13 amino acids. Trimming cost V 5 bases and J 3 bases, with 8 bases left between them. CDR1 SGHVS and CDR2 FQNEAQ come from the germline V gene. The CDR3 DNA sequence: TGTGCCAGCAGCCGGGGGGTCAATCAGCCCCAGCATTTT. Protein: CASSRGVNQPQHF.

J is TRBJ1-4 and V is TRBV25-1, with 7 bases identical to TRBD1. The CDR3 has 15 amino acids. Germline CDR1 and CDR2: MGHDK and SYGVNS. With V trimmed by 0 bases and J by 5 bases, 3 bases remained unmatched. CDR3 protein: CASSEYPDRNEKLFF. In DNA form, the CDR3 reads TGTGCCAGCAGTGAATATCCGGACAGGAATGAAAAACTGTTTTTT.

This clone was observed once. This chain connects TRBV10-1 to TRBJ2-3, with TRBD2 identical over 12 bases. This CDR3 is 17 amino acids long. V lost 6 bases and J lost 1; bases outside the gene matches: 8. Per the germline V gene, CDR1 is WNHNN and CDR2 is SYGVQD (reference sequence). CDR3 sequence: CASSLQLAGGGTDTQYF. In DNA, the CDR3 is TGCGCCAGCAGCCTCCAACTAGCGGGAGGTGGCACAGATACGCAGTATTTT.

V gene TRBV7-2 combines with J gene TRBJ1-5, with D possibly being TRBD1 (6 bases). The length of the CDR3 is 15 residues. V was clipped by 1 base and J by 3 bases, with 10 bases between them. Germline V lookup: CDR1 SGHTA, CDR2 FQGNSA. This CDR3 reads CASSLESGDNQPQHF. CDR3 sequence (DNA): TGTGCCAGCAGCTTAGAATCAGGGGACAATCAGCCCCAGCATTTT. The variable domain in full, completed from reference TRBV7-2 and TRBJ1-5, reads GAGVSQSPSNKVTEKGKDVELRCDPISGHTALYWYRQSLGQGLEFLIYFQGNSAPDKSGLPSDRFSAERTGGSVSTLTIQRTQQEDSAVYLCASSLESGDNQPQHFGDGTRLSIL.

The chain links TRBV7-2 to TRBJ1-5; the D gene is possibly TRBD1 (6 bases). Germline assignment: CDR1 SGHTA and CDR2 FQGNSA. The V end was cut by 0 bases, the J end by 9 bases, with 6 bases between. The length of the CDR3 is 12 residues. CDR3 loop: CASSLAGGPQHF. As DNA, the CDR3 is TGTGCCAGCAGCTTAGCAGGGGGGCCCCAGCATTTT.

In this sample, this clone turned up once. The V and J genes are TRBV9 and TRBJ2-1, with 9 bases fitting TRBD2. The germline V gene has CDR1 SGDLS and CDR2 YYNGEE. CDR3 length: 15 amino acids. V trimming: 0 bases; J trimming: 8 bases; junction bases outside the gene matches: 6. The DNA for the CDR3 is TGTGCCAGCAGCGTAGAGCGGGGGGACCACTATGAGCAGTTCTTC. This translates into CASSVERGDHYEQFF.

This clone is a singleton in its sample. The chain uses TRBV27 and TRBJ2-7, with 9 bases matching TRBD1. Trimming took 6 bases from V and 2 from J; bases not matched to a gene: 8. Germline lookup yields CDR1 MNHEY and CDR2 SMNVEV (reference sequence). This CDR3 contains 15 residues. The CDR3 loop is CASRKGQGFPYEQYF. The CDR3 bases are TGTGCCAGCAGGAAAGGACAGGGGTTTCCCTACGAGCAGTACTTC.

The chain links TRBV4-3 to TRBJ1-1; D perhaps matches TRBD1 (5 bases). The CDR3 spans 16 residues. V was cut by 0 bases and J by 1 base, with 12 bases left in between. Germline lookup yields CDR1 LGHNA and CDR2 YSLEER. As DNA, the CDR3 is TGCGCCAGCAGCCAAGACGCCCTCCAGGGGAACACTGAAGCTTTCTTT. Amino acid sequence: CASSQDALQGNTEAFF.

The DNA of the CDR3 is TGTGCCAGCAGCCCTCCCTACGAGCAGTACTTC. Its translation: CASSPPYEQYF. The chain couples TRBV5-4 to TRBJ2-7; D is uncertain. Germline V gives CDR1 SGHNT, CDR2 YYREEE (reference sequence). This CDR3 spans 11 amino acids. Trimming removed 4 bases at V and 2 bases at J, with 4 bases between.

The chain recombines TRBV29-1 with TRBJ2-3, with TRBD2 matching over 8 bases. Trimming removed 1 base from V and 3 bases from J; junction bases left unmatched: 3. CDR3 length equals 14 residues. Germline CDR1 SQVTM, CDR2 ANQGSEA. CDR3 sequence (DNA): TGCAGCGTTGAAGCGGGAGGGCCAACAGATACGCAGTATTTT. Its translation: CSVEAGGPTDTQYF.

This clone is a singleton in its sample. The chain uses TRBV5-1 and TRBJ2-1; D gene ambiguous. Germline CDR1 is SGHRS and CDR2 is YFSETQ. This CDR3 spans 11 amino acids. Trimming pared 1 base from V and 9 bases from J, leaving 5 bases between. CDR3: CASSLSSEQFF. In nucleotides, the CDR3 is TGCGCCAGCAGCTTGTCTAGTGAGCAGTTCTTC.

The CDR3 region is CSVEGQSGETYNEQFF. The CDR3 bases are TGCAGCGTTGAAGGCCAAAGCGGGGAAACCTACAATGAGCAGTTCTTC. The chain joins TRBV29-1 to TRBJ2-1, with TRBD2 matching 7 bases. CDR3 length equals 16 residues. From germline, CDR1 is SQVTM and CDR2 ANQGSEA. V was pared by 1 base and J by 2 bases, with 8 bases of the junction left unmatched.

This rearrangement joins TRBV28 to TRBJ2-1; 7 bases match TRBD2. CDR3 size: 14 residues. The germline V gene encodes CDR1 MDHEN and CDR2 SYDVKM. V shed 7 bases and J 9 bases; nucleotides not matched to a gene: 12. CDR3 region: CASTLRFPGGEQFF. The CDR3 nucleotides read TGTGCCAGCACCTTGCGGTTCCCGGGGGGTGAGCAGTTCTTC.